The entry below gives a single T cell receptor beta chain sequence along with its context. Its antigen is not known. The data were obtained in a study of OX40 agonist ivuxolimab in advanced cancers. About the research overall: The dose-escalation cohort was over 65% male, with a mean age of 60 years, ranging about 23 to 79. Overall study results and limits: Certain nonresponders likewise exhibited a low normalized T-cell clonal expansion. Patients with a partial response at 0.1-3.0 mg/kg had among the lowest clonal expansion. Clonal expansion by week 6 occurred in CD4+ and CD8+ blood T cells (at 0.1 to 3.0 mg/kg).

Some clones are missing from TCRdb's copy, which holds only in-frame ones; the method was immunoSEQ multiplex PCR. This table holds some 52,000 clones, about 86% found once. The CDR3 has 14 amino acids. V dropped 7 bases and J dropped 0 bases, with 12 bases sitting between them. In germline, CDR1 is MDHEN, CDR2 SYDVKM. The sequence was collected from an adult with an advanced solid tumor such as melanoma, head and neck, liver or kidney cancer. The chain recombines TRBV28 with TRBJ2-5; D remains ambiguous. The sample consisted of CD4+ or CD8+ T cells sorted from blood, taken in a trial of the OX40 agonist ivuxolimab. This CDR3 is CASNLPQHQETQYF. The DNA for the CDR3 is TGTGCCAGCAATCTGCCTCAGCACCAAGAGACCCAGTACTTC.